The clone carrying this T cell receptor (beta chain) was detected only a few times. This sample also contains other DNA sequences that code for the same CDR3. CDR3 length: 14 residues. V was cut by 2 bases and J by 2 bases, with 7 bases left in between. The germline V gene encodes CDR1 SGHRS and CDR2 YFSETQ. These data originate in a study of blood T cell repertoires in COVID-19. Method: immunoSEQ multiplex PCR; TCRdb's copy keeps in-frame clones and lacks some. This table has roughly 320,000 clones, roughly 86% appearing once. The chain combines TRBV5-1 with TRBJ1-4; TRBD1 might be the D (5 bases). Sequenced material: peripheral blood. This TCR derives from a man in his 70s with acute or convalescent COVID-19. The CDR3 nucleotides are TGCGCCAGCAGCTTCCAGGGTACTAATGAAAAACTGTTTTTT. Residues: CASSFQGTNEKLFF.